This T cell receptor (beta chain) was retrieved from a study of T-cell memory formation after mild COVID-19. Study conclusions and caveats: That cross-reactive memory joined was suggested by some responding clones appearing in pre-infection memory. Proof of SARS-CoV-2 specificity was absent for the second-wave clones that crested on day 37. Mostly located in CM and EM were contracting CD4+ clones, with contracting CD8+ clones located in EMRA.

5'RACE, which relied on constant-segment primers, yielded TCR alpha and TCR beta cDNA libraries carrying sample barcodes and UMIs. TCRdb re-called the 5' RACE reads through MiXCR, storing one row per CDR3 protein. The sample yields 100,000 to 150,000 distinct CDR3 sequences, about a sixth seen once. Of note for this clonotype: The antigen remains undetermined.

The CDR3 runs 12 residues. V was cut by 3 bases and J by 5 bases, with 11 bases left in between. Germline V gene sequence: CDR1 GTSNPN, CDR2 SVGIG (reference sequence). V is TRBV30 and J is TRBJ2-7, with a possible D match to TRBD1 (6 bases). Specimen: PBMCs or a T cell subset sorted from them (not recorded which). The receptor was derived from a man younger than 35 who had mild COVID-19 (a few samples of this study predate the infection). Cell type and time point are not known. CDR3 bases: TGTGCCTGGAGCGTACAGGGTAACGAGCAGTACTTC. As protein: CAWSVQGNEQYF.